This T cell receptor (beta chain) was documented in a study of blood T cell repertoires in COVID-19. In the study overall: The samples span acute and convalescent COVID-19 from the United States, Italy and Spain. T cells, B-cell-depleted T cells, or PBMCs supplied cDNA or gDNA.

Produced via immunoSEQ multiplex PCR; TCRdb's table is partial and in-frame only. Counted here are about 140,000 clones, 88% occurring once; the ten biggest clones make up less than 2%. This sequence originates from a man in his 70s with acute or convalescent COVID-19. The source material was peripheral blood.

The CDR3 DNA sequence: TGTGCCAGCAGTTTGACAGGCTCCACTGAAGCTTTCTTT. This sequence encodes CASSLTGSTEAFF. This sequence joins TRBV6-5 and TRBJ1-1, with a tentative D call TRBD1 (6 bases). The length of the CDR3 is 13 residues. Trimming cost V 4 bases and J 4 bases, with 10 bases left between them. Germline CDR1 is MNHEY and CDR2 is SVGAGI.